This T cell receptor (beta chain) emerged from a study of blood T cell repertoires in COVID-19. Study information: T cells, B-cell-depleted T cells, or PBMCs supplied cDNA or gDNA.

Profiling relied on immunoSEQ multiplex PCR, and the TCRdb table lists in-frame clones only, not all of them. The table includes some 30,000 clones, roughly nine tenths detected once. The CDR3 covers 15 residues. The germline V gene encodes CDR1 MDHEN and CDR2 SYDVKM. The V and J ends lost 3 bases and 7 bases respectively, with 16 bases between them. The sample was peripheral blood. The receptor was derived from a woman of 80 years or more with active or convalescent COVID-19. The chain recombines TRBV28 with TRBJ2-1, with D possibly TRBD1 on 5 matching bases. The CDR3 DNA reads as TGTGCCAGCAGTTTCCTTGGGCAGGGAAAAAATGAGCAGTTCTTC. Its protein product is CASSFLGQGKNEQFF.